What follows are 22 T cell receptor beta chains derived from one specimen sequenced in a study of CD8 T cells in ankylosing spondylitis (dated by TCRdb to 2016 to 2017). To prepare the library, 5' RACE was applied. For sequencing, an Illumina HiSeq 2500 was employed. The public reads were run again by TCRdb, first through fastp at Q25 and then through MiXCR, and only productive beta chains were kept. Rows are combined by CDR3 protein, so each entry shows the most common genes and DNA. This sample comprises 150,000 to 200,000 distinct CDR3 sequences, over 10% of them detected only once. Of the sample, 16% falls within the top ten clones. Material for sequencing was blood, either unsorted or a sorted T cell fraction (not recorded which). The receptor set was obtained from a male donor with ankylosing spondylitis or in good health (not recorded which).

The DNA of the CDR3 is TGTGCCAGCAGTTTTAGCGGGCTTTACAATGAGCAGTTCTTC. It codes for CASSFSGLYNEQFF. This chain connects TRBV27 to TRBJ2-1; the match to TRBD2 covers 7 bases. The J segment lost 4 bases and the V segment lost 3 bases, leaving 3 bases of the junction unmatched. Germline CDR1 reads MNHEY; CDR2 reads SMNVEV (reference sequence). The CDR3 contains 14 residues.

The chain joins TRBV4-1 to TRBJ1-4, with a possible D match to TRBD1 (5 bases). V was shortened by 1 base and J by 5 bases, with 11 bases between the two germline ends. CDR1 and CDR2 (germline): MGHRA, YSYEKL. The CDR3 is made up of 15 amino acids. The CDR3 here is CASSQAAGSNEKLFF. CDR3 nucleotide sequence: TGCGCCAGCAGCCAAGCGGCAGGGTCCAATGAAAAACTGTTTTTT.

V gene TRBV11-2 combines with J gene TRBJ2-7; D perhaps matches TRBD2 (6 bases). Between the trimmed V and J ends, which lost 5 bases and 2 bases, there was a span of 19 bases. The CDR3 loop spans 16 amino acids. Germline V gene lookup returns CDR1 SGHAT and CDR2 FQNNGV. The CDR3: CASSGPEGGIPYEQYF. CDR3 DNA sequence: TGTGCCAGCAGCGGTCCGGAGGGAGGCATCCCCTACGAGCAGTACTTC.

The chain couples TRBV5-6 to TRBJ1-1; D uncertain. Per germline, CDR1 SGHDT and CDR2 YYEEEE. V was trimmed by 0 bases and J by 0 bases, leaving 6 bases between them. The CDR3 length is 14 residues. The CDR3 nucleotides are TGTGCCAGCAGCTTGGCGGAAGTGAACACTGAAGCTTTCTTT. Its translation is CASSLAEVNTEAFF.

The chain has TRBV9 and TRBJ2-1; D is possibly TRBD1 (6 bases). The CDR3 is made up of 16 amino acids. Trimming left V 4 bases short and J 3 bases short, with 17 bases between. Germline V gene data show CDR1 as SGDLS and CDR2 as YYNGEE. The CDR3 DNA reads as TGTGCCAGCAGCCCGACAGGATTAGGGTACTACAATGAGCAGTTCTTC. Amino acids: CASSPTGLGYYNEQFF. Combining the CDR3 with reference TRBV9 and TRBJ2-1 gives the whole variable domain DSGVTQTPKHLITATGQRVTLRCSPRSGDLSVYWYQQSLDQGLQFLIQYYNGEERAKGNILERFSAQQFPDLHSELNLSSLELGDSALYFCASSPTGLGYYNEQFFGPGTRLTVL.

Remarks on this clonotype: An end of the junction differs from the germline gene, which may be a read error. The chain has TRBV2 and TRBJ1-5; D is ambiguous. Germline-derived CDR1 and CDR2 are SNHLY and FYNNEI. The CDR3 is made up of 14 amino acids. CDR3 coding DNA: TGTGCCAGCAGTGAATACCCTAGCAATCAGCCCCATCATTTT. The encoded protein is CASSEYPSNQPHHF.

This clonotype has a handful of counts. V is TRBV2 and J is TRBJ2-1; TRBD2 might be the D (5 bases). Trimming cost V 0 bases and J 10 bases, with 16 bases left between them. This CDR3 has 15 amino acids. Germline assignment: CDR1 SNHLY and CDR2 FYNNEI. CDR3 sequence: CASSEAGIPGEEQFF. CDR3 DNA sequence: TGTGCCAGCAGTGAAGCTGGGATTCCCGGGGAGGAGCAGTTCTTC.

This clonotype was counted only a few times. V gene TRBV7-8 combines with J gene TRBJ2-7, with D perhaps TRBD2 (6 bases). The CDR3 runs to 14 residues. V was cut by 1 base and J by 2 bases, with 9 bases left in between. From germline, CDR1 is SGHVS and CDR2 FQNEAQ. CDR3 coding DNA: TGTGCCAGCAGCTTAGAGCGGGCCACCTACGAGCAGTACTTC. This codes for CASSLERATYEQYF.

This clonotype was detected ten times or more. This chain joins TRBV5-1 and TRBJ2-1; D is tentatively TRBD1 or TRBD2 (5 bases each). The CDR3 runs 15 residues. CDR1 and CDR2 from the germline V gene are SGHRS and YFSETQ. Trimming shortened V by 6 bases and J by 8 bases, and 21 bases separated the two germline ends. The CDR3 here is CASTPGISLGDEQFF. The DNA for the CDR3 is TGCGCCAGCACCCCCGGGATTTCCCTGGGGGATGAGCAGTTCTTC.

This clonotype was picked up many times. V usage is TRBV5-5 and J usage is TRBJ2-1, with TRBD2 matching over 8 bases. V shed 5 bases, J shed 7 bases, and the junction held 5 bases outside the gene matches. This CDR3 is built from 13 residues. Germline lookup yields CDR1 SGHKS and CDR2 YYEKEE (reference sequence). The CDR3: CASSWGTRNEQFF. CDR3 coding DNA: TGTGCCAGCAGTTGGGGGACTAGGAATGAGCAGTTCTTC.

The rearrangement joins TRBV6-5 to TRBJ1-3; perhaps TRBD1 as D (5 bases). This CDR3 is 16 amino acids long. Trimming removed 2 bases from V and 2 bases from J, with 13 bases in between. Looked up from germline, CDR1 is MNHEY and CDR2 is SVGAGI. CDR3 sequence: CASSYISAGPGNTIYF. Here the CDR3 DNA reads TGTGCCAGCAGTTACATCAGCGCGGGACCTGGAAACACCATATATTTT.

This clonotype showed up many times. The J gene is TRBJ2-3, the V gene TRBV5-1; D is undetermined. This CDR3 comprises 16 residues. V was trimmed by 1 base and J by 0 bases, leaving 12 bases between them. Germline loops: CDR1 SGHRS, CDR2 YFSETQ. The CDR3 region has the DNA TGCGCCAGCAGCTTGCCCTCCCTCTTGAGCACAGATACGCAGTATTTT. It encodes CASSLPSLLSTDTQYF.

The chain recombines TRBV5-6 with TRBJ2-7; perhaps TRBD2 as D (6 bases). From germline, CDR1 is SGHDT and CDR2 YYEEEE. The CDR3 sequence is 11 residues long. Trimming took off 7 bases at V and 6 bases at J, with 11 bases between the two ends. The CDR3 DNA follows: TGTGCCAGCGGCGGGGCGGGCGAGCAGTACTTC. It is translated as CASGGAGEQYF.

This sequence joins TRBV20-1 and TRBJ1-1, with D hard to call. The V end lost 0 bases, the J end lost 6 bases, and 14 bases lay between the germline ends. In germline, CDR1 is DFQATT, CDR2 SNEGSKA (reference sequence). The CDR3 runs 14 residues. The CDR3 region has the DNA TGCAGTGCTAGAGATCGGGGAAAAGGAGCTGAAGCTTTCTTT. Translation gives CSARDRGKGAEAFF.

This clonotype was found a few times. The chain employs TRBV7-9 and TRBJ2-7; 12 bases align to TRBD2. The CDR3 is 17 amino acids. Trimming cost V 2 bases and J 1 base; bases outside gene matches: 6. Per the germline V gene, CDR1 is SEHNR and CDR2 is FQNEAQ (reference sequence). This CDR3 is CASSLLTSGSWSYEQYF. The CDR3 region has the DNA TGTGCCAGCAGCTTATTGACTAGCGGGAGTTGGTCCTACGAGCAGTACTTC. The full variable domain, rest sourced from reference TRBV7-9 and TRBJ2-7, is DTGVSQNPRHKITKRGQNVTFRCDPISEHNRLYWYRQTLGQGPEFLTYFQNEAQLEKSRLLSDRFSAERPKGSFSTLEIQRTEQGDSAMYLCASSLLTSGSWSYEQYFGPGTRLTVT.

This clonotype has only a few counts. This chain uses TRBV15 with TRBJ2-7, with D tentatively TRBD2 (5 bases). The CDR3 is made up of 14 amino acids. From germline, CDR1 is LNHNV and CDR2 YYDKDF (reference sequence). The V end was cut by 0 bases, the J end by 6 bases, with 12 bases between. The CDR3 loop reads CATSRDQAGGEQYF. In DNA, the CDR3 is TGTGCCACCAGCAGAGATCAAGCAGGAGGCGAGCAGTACTTC.

This clonotype has just a few counts. The CDR3 sequence is CASSQDRVTGVRAQYF. The CDR3 nucleotides read TGTGCCAGCAGCCAAGATAGGGTTACCGGGGTACGGGCCCAGTACTTC. The J gene is TRBJ2-5, the V gene TRBV3-1; TRBD2 is a possible D gene (5 bases). Germline CDR1 reads LGHDT; CDR2 reads YNNKEL (reference sequence). CDR3 size: 16 residues. The V end was cut by 0 bases, the J end by 9 bases, with 20 bases between.

This clonotype was seen a handful of times. The chain couples TRBV27 to TRBJ2-7; D uncertain. The CDR3 extends over 15 amino acids. Germline CDR1 MNHEY, CDR2 SMNVEV (reference sequence). The V gene lost 3 bases and the J gene lost 3 bases, with 15 bases spanning the gap. This CDR3 is CASSLGSSQNYEQYF. For the CDR3, the DNA is TGTGCCAGCAGTTTGGGGTCTTCGCAAAACTACGAGCAGTACTTC.

This clonotype occurred a few times. V usage is TRBV4-2 and J usage is TRBJ2-2; no definite D call. Trimming removed 2 bases at V and 3 bases at J, with 4 bases between. This CDR3 is built from 13 residues. CDR1 is LGHNA and CDR2 is YNFKEQ in the germline V gene. CDR3 loop: CASSQPDTGELFF. CDR3 DNA sequence: TGTGCCAGCAGCCAACCGGACACCGGGGAGCTGTTTTTT.

V is TRBV30 and J is TRBJ2-1; tentatively, D is TRBD1 (5 bases). Germline V gene sequence: CDR1 GTSNPN, CDR2 SVGIG (reference sequence). The CDR3 consists of 14 residues. V shed 2 bases and J shed 10 bases, with 18 bases lying between them. CDR3 protein: CAWSTLGAAREQFF. In nucleotides, the CDR3 is TGTGCCTGGAGTACTTTAGGGGCAGCACGGGAGCAGTTCTTC.

This clonotype was seen a few times. The V gene is TRBV27, the J gene TRBJ2-1; D is possibly TRBD1 (5 bases). The CDR3 sequence is 17 residues long. Trimming took 4 bases from V and 0 from J, leaving 16 bases between them. Germline V lookup: CDR1 MNHEY, CDR2 SMNVEV (reference sequence). CDR3: CASSSLYGASSYNEQFF. The CDR3 DNA follows: TGTGCCAGCAGTTCTTTGTATGGGGCGAGCTCCTACAATGAGCAGTTCTTC.

V gene TRBV27 combines with J gene TRBJ1-1, with a tentative D call TRBD1 (5 bases). CDR1 is MNHEY, CDR2 SMNVEV, per germline (reference sequence). This CDR3 has 14 residues. V lost 6 bases to trimming and J lost 5 bases, with 16 bases between them. The CDR3: CASSVLGGGTEAFF. The DNA for the CDR3 is TGTGCCAGCAGCGTTTTGGGGGGGGGTACTGAAGCTTTCTTT.